Below, 24 T cell receptor beta chains from the same sample are listed, as sequenced in a study of blood T cell repertoires in COVID-19 (dated by TCRdb to the early 2020s). The library relied on the immunoSEQ multiplex PCR assay. The table was pulled from immuneACCESS by TCRdb, which kept in-frame rearrangements only. Such tables lose some clones; where checked, under half of the loss comes from unresolved V genes, and the rest has no known cause. Within this sample are over 85,000 clones, with around 90% of them counted one time only. The top ten clones comprise 3% to 4% of the sample. Input material: peripheral blood. All receptors come from a woman aged 50 to 65 with acute or convalescent COVID-19.

The genes are TRBV27 and TRBJ2-1; D perhaps matches TRBD2 (6 bases). This CDR3 comprises 15 residues. Deletions cut 2 bases from V and 4 bases from J, with 12 bases between. Germline-derived CDR1 and CDR2 are MNHEY and SMNVEV (reference sequence). This CDR3 is CASSLGGTGYNEQFF. CDR3 nucleotides: TGTGCCAGCAGTTTAGGGGGGACGGGGTACAATGAGCAGTTCTTC.

This clone was counted a single time. This sequence joins TRBV28 and TRBJ2-2, with a possible D match to TRBD2 (5 bases). CDR3 size: 11 residues. Germline V CDR1 and CDR2: MDHEN, SYDVKM. Trimming shortened V by 9 bases and J by 9 bases, and 11 bases separated the two germline ends. The CDR3 bases are TGTGCCAGTAGCGTGCTGCGGGAGCTGTTTTTT. It specifies CASSVLRELFF. The whole variable domain, filled in from reference TRBV28 and TRBJ2-2, reads DVKVTQSSRYLVKRTGEKVFLECVQDMDHENMFWYRQDPGLGLRLIYFSYDVKMKEKGDIPEGYSVSREKKERFSLILESASTNQTSMYLCASSVLRELFFGEGSRLTVL.

The sample holds one count of this clone. The chain recombines TRBV2 with TRBJ2-3; D may be TRBD1 (6 bases). The CDR3 loop spans 15 amino acids. The V end lost 5 bases, the J end lost 1 base, and 13 bases lay between the germline ends. Germline loops: CDR1 SNHLY, CDR2 FYNNEI. CDR3 DNA: TGTGCCAGCAGTCTCCGGGACATCGGCACAGATACGCAGTATTTT. It specifies CASSLRDIGTDTQYF.

The CDR3 nucleotides are TGTGCCAGCTCACCTGGACTAGCGACCGATGAGCAGTTCTTC. Translating gives CASSPGLATDEQFF. V is TRBV18 and J is TRBJ2-1; TRBD2 matches at 9 bases. The CDR3 is made up of 14 amino acids. The V segment lost 3 bases and the J segment 8 bases; nucleotides outside the gene matches: 5. The V gene's germline CDR1 is KGHSH and CDR2 LQKENI.

The chain couples TRBV29-1 to TRBJ2-5; 8 bases align to TRBD1. The CDR3 is 12 residues long. The V gene's germline CDR1 is SQVTM and CDR2 ANQGSEA. V trimming: 7 bases; J trimming: 3 bases; junction bases outside the gene matches: 4. The CDR3 loop reads CSAVTGEETQYF. In DNA form, the CDR3 reads TGCAGCGCTGTGACAGGGGAAGAGACCCAGTACTTC.

V is TRBV20-1 and J is TRBJ1-5; no clear D. Deletions cut 3 bases from V and 2 bases from J, with 8 bases between. The CDR3 contains 13 residues. Germline CDR1 and CDR2: DFQATT and SNEGSKA (reference sequence). In DNA form, the CDR3 reads TGCAGTGCTAGTGAGCAGGGCAATCAGCCCCAGCATTTT. Amino acid sequence: CSASEQGNQPQHF.

The chain joins TRBV7-9 to TRBJ1-1; TRBD1 might be the D (6 bases). V lost 3 bases, J lost 5 bases, and 10 bases lay in between. CDR1 is SEHNR and CDR2 is FQNEAQ in the germline V gene (reference sequence). The CDR3 has 13 residues. CDR3 loop: CASSFTQGTEAFF. In DNA, the CDR3 is TGTGCCAGCAGCTTTACTCAGGGGACTGAAGCTTTCTTT.

This rearrangement joins TRBV7-6 to TRBJ1-3; 7 bases align to TRBD1. This CDR3 is 17 amino acids long. Germline lookup yields CDR1 SGHVS and CDR2 FNYEAQ. With 2 bases clipped from V and 0 bases from J, the junction kept 7 bases outside the gene matches. CDR3 sequence: CASSLRQGRNSGNTIYF. DNA for the CDR3: TGTGCCAGCAGCTTAAGACAGGGACGGAACTCTGGAAACACCATATATTTT.

This clone occurred once. The chain recombines TRBV27 with TRBJ1-5, with 10 bases fitting TRBD1. Trimming cost V 6 bases and J 7 bases; bases outside gene matches: 6. This CDR3 region has 14 residues. Germline assignment: CDR1 MNHEY and CDR2 SMNVEV (reference sequence). The CDR3: CASRGTGEFQPQHF. The DNA of the CDR3 is TGTGCCAGCAGGGGGACAGGGGAGTTCCAGCCCCAGCATTTT.

DNA of the CDR3: TGTGCCAGCTCACCAGTTGGACTAGTGGCTCGTAGCTCCTACAATGAGCAGTTCTTC. Encoded protein: CASSPVGLVARSSYNEQFF. J is TRBJ2-1 and V is TRBV18; 7 positions agree with TRBD2. In germline, CDR1 is KGHSH, CDR2 LQKENI. The CDR3 length is 19 residues. The V and J ends lost 2 bases and 0 bases, in that order; junction bases with no gene match: 13.

V and J are TRBV18 and TRBJ2-1, with 9 bases fitting TRBD1. The CDR3 covers 16 residues. V was pared by 4 bases and J by 6 bases, with 10 bases of the junction left unmatched. CDR1 is KGHSH and CDR2 is LQKENI in the germline V gene. The CDR3 coding sequence is TGTGCCAGCTCACAATTCACCGGGACAGGGAGCAATGAGCAGTTCTTC. Its protein is CASSQFTGTGSNEQFF. Drawing the rest from reference TRBV18 and TRBJ2-1, the complete variable domain is NAGVMQNPRHLVRRRGQEARLRCSPMKGHSHVYWYRQLPEEGLKFMVYLQKENIIDESGMPKERFSAEFPKEGPSILRIQQVVRGDSAAYFCASSQFTGTGSNEQFFGPGTRLTVL.

J is TRBJ1-1 and V is TRBV5-1; a weak D match, TRBD1 (5 bases). The CDR3 has 18 residues. Germline V gene lookup returns CDR1 SGHRS and CDR2 YFSETQ. Trimming removed 0 bases from V and 4 bases from J, with 22 bases in between. CDR3 sequence: CASSLAFDRLSGGTEAFF. The CDR3 coding sequence is TGCGCCAGCAGCTTGGCGTTTGACAGACTGTCGGGGGGCACTGAAGCTTTCTTT. The whole variable domain, remainder taken from reference TRBV5-1 and TRBJ1-1, is KAGVTQTPRYLIKTRGQQVTLSCSPISGHRSVSWYQQTPGQGLQFLFEYFSETQRNKGNFPGRFSGRQFSNSRSEMNVSTLELGDSALYLCASSLAFDRLSGGTEAFFGQGTRLTVV.

The chain carries TRBV5-1 and TRBJ2-5; TRBD1 agrees at 9 bases. The CDR3 has 17 amino acids. V dropped 0 bases and J dropped 4; count of bases not matched to a gene: 10. Germline-derived CDR1 and CDR2 are SGHRS and YFSETQ. DNA of the CDR3: TGCGCCAGCAGCTTGGCCCGGGACAGGGTATTTGGAGAGACCCAGTACTTC. Translated: CASSLARDRVFGETQYF.

DNA of the CDR3: TGTGCCAGCAGTTACTCGGTTTTTTGGTCAGGCACCATATATTTT. Protein product: CASSYSVFWSGTIYF. J is TRBJ1-3 and V is TRBV6-5, with no clear D. Per germline, CDR1 MNHEY and CDR2 SVGAGI. The V end lost 0 bases, the J end lost 9 bases, and 15 bases lay between the germline ends. The CDR3 sequence is 15 residues long.

The chain employs TRBV21-1 and TRBJ1-2. TRBV21-1 is designated a pseudogene. This CDR3 has 12 amino acids. The chain's CDR3 is CASSRRRYGYTF. The CDR3 DNA follows: TGTGCCAGCAGCAGGAGACGTTATGGCTACACCTTC.

The chain recombines TRBV2 with TRBJ1-4, with 8 bases that match TRBD1. Germline assignment: CDR1 SNHLY and CDR2 FYNNEI. This CDR3 has 14 residues. Trimming cost V 4 bases and J 8 bases; bases outside gene matches: 6. The CDR3 loop is CASSVSRGQEKLFF. The CDR3 DNA sequence: TGTGCCAGCAGTGTCTCCAGGGGGCAAGAAAAACTGTTTTTT. The full variable domain, in which reference TRBV2 and TRBJ1-4 provide the parts outside the CDR3, is EPEVTQTPSHQVTQMGQEVILRCVPISNHLYFYWYRQILGQKVEFLVSFYNNEISEKSEIFDDQFSVERPDGSNFTLKIRSTKLEDSAMYFCASSVSRGQEKLFFGSGTQLSVL.

The chain recombines TRBV7-9 with TRBJ1-1, with 10 bases lining up with TRBD1. Germline CDR1 and CDR2: SEHNR and FQNEAQ (reference sequence). V shed 7 bases and J 1 base; nucleotides not matched to a gene: 6. The CDR3 runs to 15 residues. CDR3 amino acids: CASTPGQGWNTEAFF. CDR3 DNA sequence: TGTGCCAGCACCCCGGGACAGGGGTGGAACACTGAAGCTTTCTTT.

The V gene is TRBV6-5, the J gene TRBJ1-5, with TRBD1 as a possible D gene (5 bases). With 6 bases removed from V and 4 bases from J, the gap between germline ends came to 10 bases. The germline CDR1 and CDR2 sequences are MNHEY and SVGAGI. CDR3 size: 13 residues. The DNA for the CDR3 is TGTGCCAGCAGCAGGGAATCAAATCAGCCCCAGCATTTT. As protein: CASSRESNQPQHF.

This chain joins TRBV28 and TRBJ2-1, with TRBD2 matching over 9 bases. The V gene end was trimmed by 7 bases and the J gene end by 1 base; junction bases not matched to a gene: 2. CDR1 is MDHEN and CDR2 is SYDVKM in the germline V gene. The length of the CDR3 is 14 residues. The CDR3 nucleotides are TGTGCCAGCATTAGCGGGAGATCCTACAATGAGCAGTTCTTC. Translated, it gives CASISGRSYNEQFF.

There are a few counts of this clone. The J gene is TRBJ1-1, the V gene TRBV5-1, with a weak D call TRBD1 (5 bases). The CDR3 is 15 amino acids. V shed 0 bases and J shed 1 base, with 10 bases lying between them. The germline gives CDR1 SGHRS, CDR2 YFSETQ. CDR3 DNA sequence: TGCGCCAGCAGCTTGGATGGGCAGGGGAACACTGAAGCTTTCTTT. Translated: CASSLDGQGNTEAFF. Looking up the rest from reference TRBV5-1 and TRBJ1-1 gives the full variable domain: KAGVTQTPRYLIKTRGQQVTLSCSPISGHRSVSWYQQTPGQGLQFLFEYFSETQRNKGNFPGRFSGRQFSNSRSEMNVSTLELGDSALYLCASSLDGQGNTEAFFGQGTRLTVV.

The J gene is TRBJ2-5, the V gene TRBV5-1, with 10 bases lining up with TRBD2. The CDR3 is made up of 14 amino acids. V trimming: 2 bases; J trimming: 7 bases; junction bases outside the gene matches: 5. Germline V CDR1 and CDR2: SGHRS, YFSETQ. This chain's CDR3 is CASSFSGRTATQYF. DNA of the CDR3: TGCGCCAGCAGCTTTAGCGGGAGGACGGCGACCCAGTACTTC.

V gene TRBV6-4 combines with J gene TRBJ2-6, with 9 nucleotides matching TRBD2. Germline loops: CDR1 MRHNA, CDR2 SNTAGT. CDR3 length equals 19 residues. The V and J ends lost 4 bases and 2 bases, in that order; junction bases with no gene match: 12. The chain's CDR3 is CASSATIAGGPTGANVLTF. DNA for the CDR3: TGTGCCAGCAGTGCTACCATCGCGGGAGGGCCTACTGGGGCCAACGTCCTGACTTTC.

This rearrangement joins TRBV19 to TRBJ2-2, with TRBD1 matching 7 bases. This CDR3 comprises 16 residues. V dropped 6 bases and J dropped 0; count of bases not matched to a gene: 7. Germline values: CDR1 LNHDA, CDR2 SQIVND (reference sequence). DNA of the CDR3: TGTGCCAGTAGGTATCCAGGGGGAACGAACACCGGGGAGCTGTTTTTT. Its translation: CASRYPGGTNTGELFF.

This clone was counted a few times. The chain couples TRBV20-1 to TRBJ1-1; D gene ambiguous. The CDR3 is 11 amino acids. V was shortened by 0 bases and J by 8 bases, with 7 bases between the two germline ends. Germline loops: CDR1 DFQATT, CDR2 SNEGSKA (reference sequence). CDR3 nucleotides: TGCAGTGCTAGAGATAGGAGGGAAGCTTTCTTT. Its translation is CSARDRREAFF.